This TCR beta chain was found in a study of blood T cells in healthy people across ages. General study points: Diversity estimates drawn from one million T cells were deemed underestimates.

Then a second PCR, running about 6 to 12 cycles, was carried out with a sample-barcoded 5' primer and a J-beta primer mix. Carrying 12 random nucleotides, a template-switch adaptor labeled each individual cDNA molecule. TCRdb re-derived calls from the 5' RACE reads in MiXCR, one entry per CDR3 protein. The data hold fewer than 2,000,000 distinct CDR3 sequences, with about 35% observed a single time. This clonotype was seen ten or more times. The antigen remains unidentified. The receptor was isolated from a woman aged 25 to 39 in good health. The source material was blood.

DNA of the CDR3: TGCAGCGTTGAAGGTATAGGGGTCGAGCAGTACTTC. Its translation: CSVEGIGVEQYF. The gene calls are TRBV29-1 and TRBJ2-7, with D perhaps TRBD1 (5 bases). From germline, CDR1 is SQVTM and CDR2 ANQGSEA. CDR3 length: 12 residues. Trimming cost V 1 base and J 6 bases, with 10 bases left between them.